These 11 T cell receptor beta chains were all obtained from the same sample, sequenced in a study of blood T cell repertoires in COVID-19. The repertoire was sequenced with immunoSEQ multiplex PCR; TCRdb's copy has only in-frame clones and lacks some. The sample contains under 80,000 clones, just under 95% of which appear only once. Sequenced sample: peripheral blood. The receptors were gathered from a human donor in a cohort sampled during active COVID-19.

CDR3 residues: CASSLGQNTEAFF. In DNA, the CDR3 is TGTGCCAGCAGCCTGGGACAGAACACTGAAGCTTTCTTT. The chain couples TRBV11-2 to TRBJ1-1; possible D gene TRBD1, 6 bases. CDR3 length: 13 residues. V was clipped by 5 bases and J by 1 base, with 8 bases between them. Germline CDR1 SGHAT, CDR2 FQNNGV.

The rearrangement links TRBV9 to TRBJ1-3; TRBD1 matches at 11 bases. The CDR3 totals 17 residues. J gave up 4 bases and V 2 bases, and 8 bases lay outside the gene matches. Germline V CDR1 and CDR2: SGDLS, YYNGEE. The CDR3 region has the DNA TGTGCCAGCAGCGTCGGACAGGGGGCGCAAGCCGGAAACACCATATATTTT. Translated, it gives CASSVGQGAQAGNTIYF. The variable domain in full, with the rest retrieved from reference TRBV9 and TRBJ1-3, is DSGVTQTPKHLITATGQRVTLRCSPRSGDLSVYWYQQSLDQGLQFLIQYYNGEERAKGNILERFSAQQFPDLHSELNLSSLELGDSALYFCASSVGQGAQAGNTIYFGEGSWLTVV.

This chain uses TRBV7-2 with TRBJ2-3; possibly TRBD2 for D (7 bases). CDR3 length: 17 amino acids. From germline, CDR1 is SGHTA and CDR2 FQGNSA. Trimming removed 2 bases from V and 1 base from J, with 16 bases in between. The CDR3 region has the DNA TGTGCCAGCAGCTTAAGGGGGGGCCCGGGGCGCACAGATACGCAGTATTTT. Translation: CASSLRGGPGRTDTQYF. Supplemented by reference TRBV7-2 and TRBJ2-3, the full variable domain reads GAGVSQSPSNKVTEKGKDVELRCDPISGHTALYWYRQSLGQGLEFLIYFQGNSAPDKSGLPSDRFSAERTGGSVSTLTIQRTQQEDSAVYLCASSLRGGPGRTDTQYFGPGTRLTVL.

This clone was seen only once. The rearrangement joins TRBV27 to TRBJ2-2; 14 bases map to TRBD2. The CDR3 loop spans 20 amino acids. Germline CDR1 is MNHEY and CDR2 is SMNVEV (reference sequence). Trimming removed 5 bases from V and 3 bases from J; junction bases left unmatched: 14. The CDR3 nucleotides are TGTGCCAGCAGTCCCCGGGCTGGGACTAGCGGGAGAGGGTACACCGGGGAGCTGTTTTTT. Translating it yields CASSPRAGTSGRGYTGELFF.

This rearrangement joins TRBV28 to TRBJ1-5, with 9 bases lining up with TRBD1. The J segment lost 2 bases and the V segment lost 5 bases, leaving 4 bases of the junction unmatched. Germline CDR1 is MDHEN and CDR2 is SYDVKM. The CDR3 extends over 15 amino acids. DNA for the CDR3: TGTGCCAGCAGTCCCGGGACAGGGCGCAATCAGCCCCAGCATTTT. It yields the protein CASSPGTGRNQPQHF.

The chain links TRBV3-1 (or the pseudogene TRBV3-2) to TRBJ2-1; D gene uncertain. V was pared by 4 bases and J by 7 bases, with 20 bases between. Germline CDR1 is LGHDT and CDR2 is YNNKEL (reference sequence). The CDR3 loop spans 16 amino acids. The CDR3, as DNA: TGTGCCAGCAGCCCAACCACCCACGGAGTGGGTAATGAGCAGTTCTTC. Its translation: CASSPTTHGVGNEQFF.

This clone was seen a single time. V gene TRBV19 combines with J gene TRBJ2-3; a possible D gene is TRBD2 (6 bases). Trimming shortened V by 5 bases and J by 3 bases, and 15 bases separated the two germline ends. The CDR3 loop spans 15 amino acids. In germline, CDR1 is LNHDA, CDR2 SQIVND (reference sequence). CDR3 in DNA: TGTGCCAGTAGTCCGGGTGGGGCGGGGACAGATACGCAGTATTTT. Residues: CASSPGGAGTDTQYF.

V is TRBV2 and J is TRBJ1-3; TRBD1 matches at 7 bases. V trimming: 11 bases; J trimming: 2 bases; junction bases outside the gene matches: 12. CDR3 size: 15 residues. In germline, CDR1 is SNHLY, CDR2 FYNNEI. CDR3 sequence: CAGKTGESAGNTIYF. The CDR3 coding sequence is TGTGCCGGCAAAACAGGGGAATCAGCTGGAAACACCATATATTTT. The full variable domain, its missing parts supplied by reference TRBV2 and TRBJ1-3, is EPEVTQTPSHQVTQMGQEVILRCVPISNHLYFYWYRQILGQKVEFLVSFYNNEISEKSEIFDDQFSVERPDGSNFTLKIRSTKLEDSAMYFCAGKTGESAGNTIYFGEGSWLTVV.

The chain is built from TRBV21-1 and TRBJ2-2; the table calls TRBD1, which could not be checked here. TRBV21-1 is described as a pseudogene. CDR3 length: 15 amino acids. This CDR3 reads CASTGQGASTGELFF. In DNA, the CDR3 is TGTGCCAGCACCGGACAGGGGGCGTCCACCGGGGAGCTGTTTTTT.

The chain employs TRBV4-1 and TRBJ2-7; 11 positions agree with TRBD2. This CDR3 contains 17 residues. Losses at the gene ends were 3 bases for V and 5 bases for J; bases not matched to a gene: 12. CDR1 is MGHRA and CDR2 is YSYEKL in the germline V gene. In DNA, the CDR3 is TGCGCCAGCAGCCAGGAGACTAGCGGGACCCCATTGGACGAGCAGTACTTC. It translates to CASSQETSGTPLDEQYF.

The chain joins TRBV6-5 to TRBJ1-2; 7 bases align to TRBD1. The J segment lost 6 bases and the V segment lost 6 bases, leaving 10 bases of the junction unmatched. Germline V gene lookup returns CDR1 MNHEY and CDR2 SVGAGI. The CDR3 is 14 amino acids. This CDR3 reads CASSTPGQKNGYTF. For the CDR3, the DNA is TGTGCCAGCAGCACACCGGGACAGAAAAATGGCTACACCTTC.